This T cell receptor beta chain was recorded in a study of post-analysis software for immune sequencing data (dated by TCRdb to about 2015). Some background on the complete study: Disease courses on record covered relapsing-remitting, secondary progressive and progressive-relapsing multiple sclerosis, though some patients had no subtype annotation. A subset of samples was prepared in parallel using single-end sample barcoding, then pooled and co-amplified after Illumina adapter ligation. The patient repertoires were set against roughly eleven previously published healthy control repertoires from donors whose ages ranged from 6 to 25 years.

This clonotype was detected many times. Its recognized antigen is unknown. No clone much larger than this one lies a single base away; base qualities are absent. Overall study outcomes, separate from this receptor: Multiple sclerosis patients had significantly lower normalized Chao1 diversity than controls, a result that suggests substantial peripheral T-cell clonal expansion. The multiple sclerosis patient group was slightly younger than the control group. Direct clustering with F measure showed strong co-clustering of samples prepared in the same batch, prompting a batch-effect correction. Four or five TRBV segments, including TRBV5-6, TRBV5-1 and TRBV20-1, were significantly more frequent in patients than controls.

Libraries were built with PCR. Sequenced using an Illumina HiSeq 2500. To reduce PCR and sequencing biases, unique molecular identifiers were incorporated into the TCR beta cDNA libraries. Around 500,000 cDNA molecules were obtained for every 1 to 10 million input T cells, so each molecule roughly corresponded to one T cell. The patient libraries were prepared and sequenced using the same protocol as the earlier healthy control dataset. Within a given batch, samples were prepared together, multiplexed and sequenced on the same HiSeq lane. The authors processed their data as follows. MIGEC was used to process the raw barcoded reads, and molecular identifier groups with only a single read were discarded before consensus assembly and CDR3 extraction. VDJtools was used for post-analysis of the clonotype tables, and diversity was normalized by down-sampling every dataset to the size of the smallest sample. Repertoire overlap clustering matched CDR3 amino acid but not nucleotide sequences to correct batch-related cross-sample contamination. TCRdb itself trimmed the public reads at Q25 with fastp, ran MiXCR and retained productive beta chains. Merged by CDR3 protein, the rows form single entries marked with the most common genes and DNA. In this record, the V and J calls reflect TCRdb's handling and not the investigators' own analysis. For this sample there are 700,000 to 900,000 distinct CDR3 sequences; around 46% appear just once. Together, the top ten hold 4% to 5% of the sample.

To demonstrate the VDJtools post-analysis software, TCR beta repertoires were profiled from the peripheral blood of more than ten young patients with multiple sclerosis. The patients with multiple sclerosis were children and adolescents between about 6 and 17 years of age. The cysteine opens and the phenylalanine closes a CDR3 of 11 amino acids. The CDR3 DNA has 33 bases and is translated from base 1. The germline V gene provides CDR1 SQVTM and CDR2 ANQGSEA. The trim is 4 bases for V and 4 bases for J, with a gap of 8 bases between the germline ends. Sequencing was done on a sample of blood. This TCR was sampled from a girl under 18 with multiple sclerosis. The chain uses TRBV29-1 and TRBJ2-7; the D segment could be TRBD2, given 5 matching bases. This receptor carries the CDR3 CSVVGVYEQYF. The DNA sequence is given as TGCAGCGTTGTGGGAGTATACGAGCAGTACTTC.